These T cell receptor beta chains were read from a single sample in a study of shared clonotypes between healthy human individuals. The data were produced by immunoSEQ multiplex PCR, yet TCRdb's version contains in-frame clones alone and is incomplete. Of around 500,000 clones listed, less than 80% are singletons. The sequencing input was PBMCs. The receptors originated from a middle-aged woman in good health. Some clones in this sample may be carry-over from other donors' samples. Both conserved end residues are part of each CDR3. Each record gives: J gene, V gene, D gene, CDR3 protein. A D gene is named only where the DNA matches it firmly.

>TRBJ1-2|TRBV9|TRBD1
CASSVDAGQGSYGYTF
>TRBJ1-4|TRBV2|TRBD1
CASREPDRGDNEKLFF
>TRBJ1-5|TRBV6-5|-
CASRRTGRNQPQHF
>TRBJ2-2|TRBV6-7|TRBD1
CASSYSGQAPPRNTGELFF
>TRBJ2-6|TRBV19|-
CASSITRGRTGANVLTF
>TRBJ1-1|TRBV5-1|-
CASSHTPGLEAFF
>TRBJ1-1|TRBV28|-
CASSSREGTEAFF
>TRBJ2-7|TRBV6-1|-
CASMGGADKYEQYF
>TRBJ1-2|TRBV7-2|TRBD1
CASSLDGTAYGYTF
>TRBJ2-5|TRBV5-7|-
CASRGLIEETQYF
>TRBJ1-2|TRBV18|TRBD1
CASSPSGDRGNYGYTF
>TRBJ2-6|TRBV10-2|TRBD1
CASRGTGGAGANVLTF
>TRBJ1-4|TRBV19|-
CASSITPGILFF
>-|TRBV18|TRBD1
CASSPTPTGDNEQYF
>TRBJ2-2|TRBV2|TRBD2
CASRASGSTGELFF
>TRBJ2-7|TRBV2|TRBD2
CASSEGLTGGGYEQYF
>TRBJ2-7|TRBV18|TRBD1
CASSLGQGIIYEQYF